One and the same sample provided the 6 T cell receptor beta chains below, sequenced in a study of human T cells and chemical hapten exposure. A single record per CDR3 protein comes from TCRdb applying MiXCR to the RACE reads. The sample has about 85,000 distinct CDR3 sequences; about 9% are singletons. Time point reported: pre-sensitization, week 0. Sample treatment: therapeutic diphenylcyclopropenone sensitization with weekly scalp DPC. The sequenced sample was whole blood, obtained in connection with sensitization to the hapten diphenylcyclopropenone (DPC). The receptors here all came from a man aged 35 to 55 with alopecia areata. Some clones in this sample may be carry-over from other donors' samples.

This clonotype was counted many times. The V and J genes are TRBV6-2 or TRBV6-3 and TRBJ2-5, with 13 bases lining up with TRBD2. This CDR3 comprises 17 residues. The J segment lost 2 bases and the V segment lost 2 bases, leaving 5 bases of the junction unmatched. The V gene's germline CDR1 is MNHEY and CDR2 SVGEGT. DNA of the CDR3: TGTGCCAGCAGTTACGGCGGGACTAGCGGGAAGCAAGAGACCCAGTACTTC. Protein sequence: CASSYGGTSGKQETQYF.

CDR3 nucleotides: TGTGCCTGGGTCCAGGACGGGCGTGGCTACACCTTC. Its translation: CAWVQDGRGYTF. The V and J genes are TRBV30 and TRBJ1-2, with D uncertain. The germline V and J ends were trimmed by 5 bases and 7 bases, with 14 bases remaining between them. CDR1 and CDR2 (germline): GTSNPN, SVGIG (reference sequence). The CDR3 is made up of 12 amino acids.

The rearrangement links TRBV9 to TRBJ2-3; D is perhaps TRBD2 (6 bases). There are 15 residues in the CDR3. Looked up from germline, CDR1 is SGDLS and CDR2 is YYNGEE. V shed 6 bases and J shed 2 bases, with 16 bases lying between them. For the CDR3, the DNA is TGTGCCAGCAATATAGGCGGGATACACACAGATACGCAGTATTTT. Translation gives CASNIGGIHTDTQYF.

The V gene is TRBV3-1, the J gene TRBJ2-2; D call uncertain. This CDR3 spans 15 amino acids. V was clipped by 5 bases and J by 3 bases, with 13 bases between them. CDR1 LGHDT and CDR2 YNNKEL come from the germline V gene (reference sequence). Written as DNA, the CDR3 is TGTGCCAGCAGCGGCTCGGCGGCGCACACCGGGGAGCTGTTTTTT. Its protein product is CASSGSAAHTGELFF.

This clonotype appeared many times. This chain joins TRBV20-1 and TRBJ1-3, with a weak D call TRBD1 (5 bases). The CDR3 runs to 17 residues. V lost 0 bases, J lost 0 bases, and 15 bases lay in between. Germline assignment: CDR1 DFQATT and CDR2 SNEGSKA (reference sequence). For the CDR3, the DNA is TGCAGTGCTAGAGATTTTACGGCGGGGCTCTCTGGAAACACCATATATTTT. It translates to CSARDFTAGLSGNTIYF.

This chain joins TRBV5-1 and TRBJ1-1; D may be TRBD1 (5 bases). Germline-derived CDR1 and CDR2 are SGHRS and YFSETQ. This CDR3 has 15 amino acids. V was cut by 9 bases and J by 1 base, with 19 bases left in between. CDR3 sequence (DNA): TGCGCCACCTCGCCCGGGCATCAGGGGAACACTGAAGCTTTCTTT. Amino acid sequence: CATSPGHQGNTEAFF.